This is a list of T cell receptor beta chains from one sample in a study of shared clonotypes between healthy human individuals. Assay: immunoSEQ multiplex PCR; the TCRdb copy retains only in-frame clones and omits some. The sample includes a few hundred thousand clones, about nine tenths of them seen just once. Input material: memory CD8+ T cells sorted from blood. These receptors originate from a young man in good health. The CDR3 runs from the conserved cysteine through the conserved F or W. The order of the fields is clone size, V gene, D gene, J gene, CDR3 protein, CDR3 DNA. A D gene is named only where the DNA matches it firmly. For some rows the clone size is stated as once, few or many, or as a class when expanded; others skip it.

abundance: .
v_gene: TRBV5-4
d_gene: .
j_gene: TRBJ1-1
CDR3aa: CASSPLGVEAFF
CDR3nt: TGTGCCAGCAGCCCTTTGGGGGTAGAAGCTTTCTTT

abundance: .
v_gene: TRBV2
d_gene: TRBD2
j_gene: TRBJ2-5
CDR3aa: CASAGDFETQYF
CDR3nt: TGTGCCAGCGCGGGGGATTTTGAGACCCAGTACTTC

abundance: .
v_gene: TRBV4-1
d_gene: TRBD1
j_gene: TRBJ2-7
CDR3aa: CASSQGGQGIYEQYF
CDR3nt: TGCGCCAGCAGCCAGGGGGGACAGGGAATCTACGAGCAGTACTTC

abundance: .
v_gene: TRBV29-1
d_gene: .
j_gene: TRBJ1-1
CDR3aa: CSVESGASTEAFF
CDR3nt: TGCAGCGTTGAGTCGGGGGCGAGCACTGAAGCTTTCTTT

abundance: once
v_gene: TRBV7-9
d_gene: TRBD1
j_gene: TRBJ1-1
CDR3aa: CASSLRTGRHTEAFF
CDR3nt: TGTGCCAGCAGCTTAAGGACAGGGAGGCACACTGAAGCTTTCTTT

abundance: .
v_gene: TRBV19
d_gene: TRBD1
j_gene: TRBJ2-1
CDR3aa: CASSPRWDRDPYNEQFF
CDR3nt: TGTGCCAGTAGTCCCCGGTGGGACAGGGACCCCTACAATGAGCAGTTCTTC

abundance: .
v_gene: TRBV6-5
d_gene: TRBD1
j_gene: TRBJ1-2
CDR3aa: CASSYGTGNYGYTF
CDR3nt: TGTGCCAGCAGTTACGGGACAGGCAATTATGGCTACACCTTC

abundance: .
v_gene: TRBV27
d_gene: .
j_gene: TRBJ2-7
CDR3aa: CASSLSGQGISYEQYF
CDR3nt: TGTGCCAGCAGTTTATCTGGGCAGGGGATCTCCTACGAGCAGTACTTC

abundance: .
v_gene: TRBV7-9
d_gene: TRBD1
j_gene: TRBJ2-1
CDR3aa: CASSPPTGGQNNEQFF
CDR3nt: TGTGCCAGCAGTCCACCGACAGGGGGCCAAAACAATGAGCAGTTCTTC

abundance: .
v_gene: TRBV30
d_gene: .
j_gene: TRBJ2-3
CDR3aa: CAWRSDTQYF
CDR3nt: TGTGCCTGGCGTTCCGATACGCAGTATTTT

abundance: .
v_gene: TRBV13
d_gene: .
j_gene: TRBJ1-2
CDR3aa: CASSLLIGGNYGYTF
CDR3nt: TGTGCCAGCAGCTTATTAATCGGGGGCAATTATGGCTACACCTTC

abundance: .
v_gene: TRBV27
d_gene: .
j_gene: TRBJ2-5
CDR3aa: CASSSTQGGETQYF
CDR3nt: TGTGCCAGCAGTTCCACGCAGGGCGGTGAGACCCAGTACTTC

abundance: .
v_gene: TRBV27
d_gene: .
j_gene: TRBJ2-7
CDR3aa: CASSFRDTYEQYF
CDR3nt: TGTGCCAGCAGTTTCCGGGATACCTACGAGCAGTACTTC

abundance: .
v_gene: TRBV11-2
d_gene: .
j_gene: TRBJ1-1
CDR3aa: CASSLGDTEAFF
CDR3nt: TGTGCCAGCAGCTTAGGCGACACTGAAGCTTTCTTT

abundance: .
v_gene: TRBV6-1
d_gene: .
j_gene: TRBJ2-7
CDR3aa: CASSEGSSYEQYF
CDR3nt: TGTGCCAGCAGTGAAGGCAGCTCCTACGAGCAGTACTTC

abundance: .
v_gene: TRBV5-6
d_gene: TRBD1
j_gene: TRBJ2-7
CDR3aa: CASSLTGGSEQYF
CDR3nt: TGTGCCAGCAGCTTGACAGGGGGTAGCGAGCAGTACTTC

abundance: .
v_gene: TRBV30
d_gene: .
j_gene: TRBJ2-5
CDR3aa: CAWSVGSQETQYF
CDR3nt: TGTGCCTGGAGTGTAGGCAGCCAAGAGACCCAGTACTTC

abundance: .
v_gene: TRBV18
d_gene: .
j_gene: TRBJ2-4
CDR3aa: CASSPQDAGSEELAKNIQYF
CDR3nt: TGTGCCAGCTCACCTCAGGACGCAGGAAGTGAAGAACTAGCCAAAAACATTCAGTACTTC

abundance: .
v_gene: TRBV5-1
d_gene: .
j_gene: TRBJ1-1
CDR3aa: CASSLAGGAEAFF
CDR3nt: TGCGCCAGCAGCTTGGCAGGAGGTGCTGAAGCTTTCTTT

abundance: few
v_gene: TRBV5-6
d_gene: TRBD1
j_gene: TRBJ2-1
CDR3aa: CASSAGTGLINEQFF
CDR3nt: TGTGCCAGCAGCGCGGGGACAGGGTTGATCAATGAGCAGTTCTTC

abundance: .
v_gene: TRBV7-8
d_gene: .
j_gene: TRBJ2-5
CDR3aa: CASSLGTDRETQYF
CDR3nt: TGTGCCAGCAGCCTAGGGACGGACCGAGAGACCCAGTACTTC

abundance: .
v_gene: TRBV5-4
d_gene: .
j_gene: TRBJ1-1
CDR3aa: CASSLQGSTEAFF
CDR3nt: TGTGCCAGCAGCTTGCAGGGAAGCACTGAAGCTTTCTTT

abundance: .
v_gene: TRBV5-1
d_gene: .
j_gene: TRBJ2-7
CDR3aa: CASRRTVAYEQYF
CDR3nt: TGCGCCAGCAGACGGACCGTTGCCTACGAGCAGTACTTC

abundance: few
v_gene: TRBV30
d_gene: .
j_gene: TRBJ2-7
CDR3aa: CAWDAGVAHYEQYF
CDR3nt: TGTGCCTGGGATGCAGGGGTCGCCCACTACGAGCAGTACTTC

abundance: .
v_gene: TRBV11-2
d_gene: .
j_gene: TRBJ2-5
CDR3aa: CASSLYQETQYF
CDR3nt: TGTGCCAGCAGCTTGTACCAAGAGACCCAGTACTTC

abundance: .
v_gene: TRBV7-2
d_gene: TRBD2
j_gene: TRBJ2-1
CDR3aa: CASSLGLAYNEQFF
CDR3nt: TGTGCCAGCAGCTTGGGACTAGCTTACAATGAGCAGTTCTTC

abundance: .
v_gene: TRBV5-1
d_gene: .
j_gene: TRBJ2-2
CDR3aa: CASSFTTPLNTGELFF
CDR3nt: TGCGCCAGCAGCTTTACGACTCCGTTGAACACCGGGGAGCTGTTTTTT

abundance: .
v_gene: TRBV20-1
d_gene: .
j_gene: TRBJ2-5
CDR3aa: CSSPMGETQYF
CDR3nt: TGCAGTTCTCCTATGGGAGAGACCCAGTACTTC

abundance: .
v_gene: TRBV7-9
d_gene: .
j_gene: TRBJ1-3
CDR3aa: CASSLGWAGNTIYF
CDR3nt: TGTGCCAGCAGCTTGGGCTGGGCTGGAAACACCATATATTTT

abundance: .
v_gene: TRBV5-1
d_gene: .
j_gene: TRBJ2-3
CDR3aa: CASSLSGGGSRDTQYF
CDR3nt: TGCGCCAGCAGCTTGTCGGGCGGAGGATCCAGGGATACGCAGTATTTT

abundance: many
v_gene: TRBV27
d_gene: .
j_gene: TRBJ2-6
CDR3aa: CASSLSGAAGANVLTF
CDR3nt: TGTGCCAGCAGTTTATCGGGGGCAGCTGGGGCCAACGTCCTGACTTTC

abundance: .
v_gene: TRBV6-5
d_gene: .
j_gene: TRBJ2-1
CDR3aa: CASRSRDDYNEQFF
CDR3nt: TGTGCCAGCAGGAGCCGGGACGACTACAATGAGCAGTTCTTC

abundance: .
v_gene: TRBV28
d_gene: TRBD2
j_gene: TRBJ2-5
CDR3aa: CASRRGVQETQYF
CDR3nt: TGTGCCAGCCGTCGGGGGGTACAAGAGACCCAGTACTTC

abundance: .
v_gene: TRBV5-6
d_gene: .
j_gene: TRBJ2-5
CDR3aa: CASSSPGLEETQYF
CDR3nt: TGTGCCAGCAGCTCCCCGGGGTTAGAAGAGACCCAGTACTTC

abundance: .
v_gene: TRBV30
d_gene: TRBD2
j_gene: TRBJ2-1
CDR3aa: CAWSPTSGYNEQFF
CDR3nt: TGTGCCTGGAGCCCGACTAGCGGATACAATGAGCAGTTCTTC

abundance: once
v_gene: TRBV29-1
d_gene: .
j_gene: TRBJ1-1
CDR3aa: CSVKQGMNTEAFF
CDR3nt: TGCAGCGTTAAGCAGGGCATGAACACTGAAGCTTTCTTT

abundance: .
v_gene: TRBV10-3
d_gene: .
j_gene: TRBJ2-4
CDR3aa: CAISESGSKNIQYF
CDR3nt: TGTGCCATCAGTGAATCAGGGTCCAAAAACATTCAGTACTTC

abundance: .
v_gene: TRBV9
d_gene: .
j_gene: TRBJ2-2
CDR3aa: CASSVAGAPGELFF
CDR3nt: TGTGCCAGCAGCGTAGCCGGGGCGCCCGGGGAGCTGTTTTTT

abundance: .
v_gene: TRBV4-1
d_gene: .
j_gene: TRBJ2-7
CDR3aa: CASSQASAYEQYF
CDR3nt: TGCGCCAGCAGCCAAGCGAGTGCCTACGAGCAGTACTTC

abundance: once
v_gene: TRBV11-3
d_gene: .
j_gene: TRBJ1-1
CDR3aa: CASSLDSTGLFEAFF
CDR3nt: TGTGCCAGCAGCTTAGATAGCACAGGGCTGTTTGAAGCTTTCTTT

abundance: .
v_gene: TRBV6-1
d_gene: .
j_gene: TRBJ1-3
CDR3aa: CASTNFRGGNTIYF
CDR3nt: TGTGCCAGCACCAACTTTCGGGGAGGAAACACCATATATTTT

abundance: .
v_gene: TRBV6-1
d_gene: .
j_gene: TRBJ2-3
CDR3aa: CASISWYTQYF
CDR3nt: TGTGCCAGCATCTCCTGGTATACGCAGTATTTT

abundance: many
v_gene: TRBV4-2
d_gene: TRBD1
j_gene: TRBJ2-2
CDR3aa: CASSQDRDGTGELFF
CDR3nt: TGTGCCAGCAGCCAGGACAGGGATGGCACCGGGGAGCTGTTTTTT

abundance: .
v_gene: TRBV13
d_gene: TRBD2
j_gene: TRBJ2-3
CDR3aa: CASSSGLAGASGNDTQYF
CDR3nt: TGTGCCAGCAGCTCAGGACTAGCGGGAGCTTCTGGGAATGATACGCAGTATTTT

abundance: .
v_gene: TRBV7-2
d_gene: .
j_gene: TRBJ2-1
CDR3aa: CASSLLASRGDEQFF
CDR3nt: TGTGCCAGCAGCTTACTGGCCTCGAGGGGGGATGAGCAGTTCTTC

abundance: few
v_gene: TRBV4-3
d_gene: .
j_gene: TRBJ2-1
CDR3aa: CASSRRSSDYNEQFF
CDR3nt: TGCGCCAGCAGCCGGAGGTCTAGCGACTACAATGAGCAGTTCTTC

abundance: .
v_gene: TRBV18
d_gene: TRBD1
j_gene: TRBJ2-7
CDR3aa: CASSPSPGQGSYEQYF
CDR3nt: TGTGCCAGCTCACCAAGTCCGGGACAGGGCTCCTACGAGCAGTACTTC

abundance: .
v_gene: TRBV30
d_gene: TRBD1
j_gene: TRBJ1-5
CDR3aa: CAWSVGTGDWQPQHF
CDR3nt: TGTGCCTGGAGTGTTGGGACAGGGGACTGGCAGCCCCAGCATTTT

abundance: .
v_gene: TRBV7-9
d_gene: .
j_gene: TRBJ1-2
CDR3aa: CASSRPDPPDYGYTF
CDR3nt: TGTGCCAGCAGCCGCCCGGATCCACCCGACTATGGCTACACCTTC

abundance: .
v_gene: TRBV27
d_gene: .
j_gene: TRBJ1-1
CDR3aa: CASSFDGNTEAFF
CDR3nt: TGTGCCAGCAGTTTCGATGGGAACACTGAAGCTTTCTTT

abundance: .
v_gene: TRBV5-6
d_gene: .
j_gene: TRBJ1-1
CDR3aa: CASSLEATLNTEAFF
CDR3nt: TGTGCCAGCAGCTTGGAGGCGACCTTGAACACTGAAGCTTTCTTT

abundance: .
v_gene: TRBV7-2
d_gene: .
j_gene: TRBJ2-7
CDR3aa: CASSFDTSYEQYF
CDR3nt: TGTGCCAGCAGCTTCGACACGTCCTACGAGCAGTACTTC

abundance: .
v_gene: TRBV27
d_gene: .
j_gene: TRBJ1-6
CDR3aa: CASSGLGGSYNSPLHF
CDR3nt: TGTGCCAGCAGCGGCCTGGGGGGCTCCTATAATTCACCCCTCCACTTT

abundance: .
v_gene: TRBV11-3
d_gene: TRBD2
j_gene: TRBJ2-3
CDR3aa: CASSLGTSVGDTQYF
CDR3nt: TGTGCCAGCAGCCTGGGGACTAGCGTAGGAGATACGCAGTATTTT

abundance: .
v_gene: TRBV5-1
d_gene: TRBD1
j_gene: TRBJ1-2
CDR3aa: CASSLAGGEYYGYTF
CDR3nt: TGCGCCAGCAGCTTGGCAGGGGGCGAATACTATGGCTACACCTTC

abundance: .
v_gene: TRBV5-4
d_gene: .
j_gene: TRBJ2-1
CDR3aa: CASSLGGLGSSYNEQFF
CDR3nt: TGTGCCAGCAGCTTGGGCGGACTGGGAAGCTCCTACAATGAGCAGTTCTTC

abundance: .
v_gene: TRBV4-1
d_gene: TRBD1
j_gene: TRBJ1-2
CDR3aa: CASSLSSLQGRGGFGYTF
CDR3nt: TGCGCCAGCAGCCTGTCCAGCCTTCAGGGGAGAGGGGGCTTTGGCTACACCTTC

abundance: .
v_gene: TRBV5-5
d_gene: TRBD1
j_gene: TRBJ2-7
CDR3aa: CASSFLTGTGRFQGEQYF
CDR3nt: TGTGCCAGCAGCTTTCTTACCGGGACAGGTAGATTCCAGGGCGAGCAGTACTTC

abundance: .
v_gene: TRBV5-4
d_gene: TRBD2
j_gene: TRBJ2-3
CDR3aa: CASTPRGLAEHTDTQYF
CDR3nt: TGTGCCAGCACCCCAAGAGGGCTAGCGGAGCACACAGATACGCAGTATTTT

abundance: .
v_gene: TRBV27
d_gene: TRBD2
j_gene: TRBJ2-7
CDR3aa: CASSDGAGGYEQYF
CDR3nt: TGTGCCAGCAGTGACGGAGCGGGAGGCTACGAGCAGTACTTC